This T cell receptor (beta chain) was captured in a study of response to subunit inactivated influenza vaccine. Trimming removed 1 base from V and 3 bases from J, with 13 bases in between. Looked up from germline, CDR1 is MGHRA and CDR2 is YSYEKL. CDR3 length equals 15 residues. This clonotype was found a few times. Its antigen is unknown. Study-level results: The authors proposed limited new T cell recruitment per seasonal influenza vaccination.

TCRdb ran MiXCR on the RT-PCR reads and lists one entry per CDR3 protein. In the table there are a few hundred thousand distinct CDR3 sequences, around 13% of which are singletons. The V and J genes are TRBV4-1 and TRBJ2-7; no clear D. The receptor's source is a man aged 45 to 65 who received an inactivated influenza vaccine. Sequences were derived from PBMCs from blood, sampled 11 to 12 days after vaccination. CDR3 bases: TGCGCCAGCAGCCAAGTCGATGGAGAAAACTACGAGCAGTACTTC. It encodes CASSQVDGENYEQYF.